This T cell receptor (beta chain) comes out of a study of resident and recirculating memory T cells in vitiligo. Whole-study context: Each patient gave two lesional and two nonlesional epidermal shave biopsies, plus PBMCs. Regarding the study as a whole: TCR sequences were not conserved across biopsy sites or patients.

This clone appeared a single time. What it binds is not known. Assay: immunoSEQ multiplex PCR; the TCRdb copy retains only in-frame clones and omits some. The table lists 55,000 to 75,000 clones, 90% to 95% of them singletons. The V gene lost 6 bases and the J gene lost 2 bases, with 13 bases spanning the gap. The CDR3 runs to 14 residues. Germline CDR1 reads SGHTA; CDR2 reads FQGNSA. Patients who had received treatment within the previous three months were excluded. The sequenced material came from blood. The rearrangement uses TRBV7-2 and TRBJ1-1; D is unresolved. The source is a male donor with vitiligo. CDR3 sequence (DNA): TGTGCCAGCAGTTCAAGTCCGGGAAACACTGAAGCTTTCTTT. Translating gives CASSSSPGNTEAFF.